The T cell receptor beta chain described here comes from a study of identical twins. The J segment lost 5 bases and the V segment lost 4 bases, leaving 5 bases of the junction unmatched. This CDR3 comprises 14 residues. Of note for this clonotype: Its antigen is unidentified.

Study-level points and caveats: Cross-sectional statistical analysis was relied on for the conclusions, without the same donors being followed. It was possible that invariant MAIT and iNKT cells partly confounded the zero-insertion analyses. Excess sharing by twins proved weaker in beta out-of-frame sequences.

MiXCR was run by TCRdb on the 5' RACE reads, yielding one entry per CDR3 protein. Of some 730,000 distinct CDR3 sequences in the sample, 18% were seen once. These data were also reused for a study on T cells expressing NK-cell markers. Per that paper: Several donors showed these clonotypes also leading the CD3+CD56-NKG2C+ fraction.

Sample: PBMCs. The receptor comes from a woman under 30 in good health. This rearrangement joins TRBV12-3 or TRBV12-4 to TRBJ2-7; 10 nucleotides match TRBD1. CDR3 sequence reads: CASSSGQGKDEQYF. Here the CDR3 DNA reads TGTGCCAGCAGTTCGGGACAGGGGAAGGACGAGCAGTACTTC.